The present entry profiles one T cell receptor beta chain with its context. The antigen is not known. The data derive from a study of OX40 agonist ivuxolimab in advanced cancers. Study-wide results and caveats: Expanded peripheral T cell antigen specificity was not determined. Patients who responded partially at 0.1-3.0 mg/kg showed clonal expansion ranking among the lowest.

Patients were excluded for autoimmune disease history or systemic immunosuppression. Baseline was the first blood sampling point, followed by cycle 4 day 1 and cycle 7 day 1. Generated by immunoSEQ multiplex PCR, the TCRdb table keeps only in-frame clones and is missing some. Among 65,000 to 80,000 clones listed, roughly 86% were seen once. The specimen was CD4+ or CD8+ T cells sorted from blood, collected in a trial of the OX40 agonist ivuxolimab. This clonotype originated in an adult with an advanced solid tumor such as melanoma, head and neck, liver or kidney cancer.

The CDR3 here is CASSEWSGLSGNTIYF. The CDR3, as DNA: TGTGCCAGCAGTGAATGGTCTGGCCTCTCTGGAAACACCATATATTTT. The V and J genes are TRBV2 and TRBJ1-3, with D uncertain. V lost 2 bases and J lost 0, with 11 bases in between. The CDR3 consists of 16 residues. CDR1 is SNHLY, CDR2 FYNNEI, per germline.